This TCR beta chain was captured in a study of OX40 agonist ivuxolimab in advanced cancers. Study results and caveats: Certain nonresponders likewise exhibited a low normalized T-cell clonal expansion. The work left the antigen specificity of expanded peripheral T cells undetermined.

CDR1 is ENHRY and CDR2 is SYGVKD in the germline V gene. The CDR3 is 14 amino acids. The V segment lost 5 bases and the J segment 3 bases; nucleotides outside the gene matches: 4. The table came from immunoSEQ multiplex PCR; TCRdb's copy has only in-frame clones and leaves some out. The sample holds approximately 70,000 clones, roughly 80% seen once. As to this clone: No antigen is known for it.

The clonotype originates from an adult with an advanced solid tumor such as melanoma, head and neck, liver or kidney cancer. V usage is TRBV10-3 and J usage is TRBJ2-3, with 8 nucleotides matching TRBD1. Sequencing used CD4+ or CD8+ T cells sorted from blood, obtained in a trial of the OX40 agonist ivuxolimab. The CDR3, as DNA: TGTGCCATCAGTATGGGACAGGTAACAGATACGCAGTATTTT. It is translated as CAISMGQVTDTQYF.